These T cell receptor beta chains were read from a single sample in a study of EBV T-cell therapy then PD-1 blockade in nasopharyngeal carcinoma. For these TCRs, the target antigens are not known. Assay used: immunoSEQ multiplex PCR; TCRdb lists only in-frame clones, some missing. Of approximately 23,000 clones listed, 82% were seen once; the top ten hold 24%. The sequencing here drew on CD8+ T cells from blood, taken at day -245 from a patient whose treatment included autologous EBV-specific T cells and nivolumab. The receptor source for this set is a man aged 35 to 55 with nasopharyngeal carcinoma. CDR3s include the opening cysteine and the closing phenylalanine or tryptophan. A D gene is named only where the DNA matches it firmly.

V gene,D gene,CDR3 protein
TRBV27,TRBD1,CASSLLSTGKDTQYF
TRBV7-9,NA,CASSSRVSNTEAFF
TRBV12-5,NA,CASGLGAGYTDTQYF
TRBV15,NA,CATSAGGYGYTF
TRBV5-4,NA,CASSLATGSYEQYF
TRBV5-1,TRBD1,CASSSTPTNPTGLGSPLHF
TRBV29-1,NA,CSVGGGGLSGNTIYF
TRBV12-3/TRBV12-4,NA,CASSVQGNYDYTF
TRBV3-1/TRBV3-2,NA,CASSPQGTDTQYF
TRBV4-3,NA,CASSPFSGERTDTQYF
TRBV3-1/TRBV3-2,NA,CASSQSKGVGYTF
TRBV19,TRBD1,CASSIGTGGAFF
TRBV2,NA,CASSEADSGPHGRVF
TRBV29-1,TRBD2,CSVEPRGGVSYNEQFF
TRBV4-3,TRBD1,CASSPYGQGAGELFF
TRBV27,TRBD1,CASSDRTGIFNYGYTF
TRBV7-9,TRBD1,CASQTGEDLYEQYF
TRBV21-1,NA,CASSKGPQEDPYEQYF
TRBV6-4,NA,CASSPMASSGTDTQYF
TRBV4-3,TRBD2,CASSQDKAGGPTDTQYF
TRBV28,NA,CASSFRLDRSTSNQPQHF
TRBV29-1,NA,CSVEEGNSVNTEAFF
TRBV5-6,TRBD1,CASSFPNRGETEAFF
TRBV9,NA,CASSLKPRDENTEAFF
TRBV7-9,TRBD2,CASSSPESGGLTEELFF
TRBV21-1,NA,CASSKVGGTNQPQHF
TRBV7-9,NA,CASSDTASSYEQYF
TRBV9,NA,CASSVGTSSNQPQHF
TRBV6-4,NA,CASSDDQDRGELFF
TRBV24-1,NA,CATSGATEPNYGYTF
TRBV4-1,NA,CASSQDRVGLGETQYF
TRBV13,NA,CASSLGSGGRNYEQYF
TRBV4-3,NA,CASSQGTEVNYGYTF
TRBV4-3,NA,CASSQDLAGRSNEQFF
TRBV5-4,TRBD1,CASSTGTGISTDTQYF
TRBV9,TRBD1,CASSASRQGAAKNIQYF
TRBV7-3,TRBD2,CASTRLAGGATDTQYF
TRBV6-2/TRBV6-3,TRBD1,CASSYSQDRADTQYF
TRBV7-3,TRBD1,CASSLLGTEKLDTQYF
TRBV13,NA,CASSLTEAPYEQYF
TRBV4-1,TRBD1,CASSHRQGKYNEQFF
TRBV6-1,NA,CASSEAAGAPEKLFF
TRBV2,NA,CASSEYRSQETQYF
TRBV3-1/TRBV3-2,NA,CASSLVGNEKLFF
TRBV6-4,NA,CASSDGEDTQYF
TRBV4-1,NA,CASSQGRDNEQYF
TRBV9,NA,CASSGTTGSVNTF
TRBV2,NA,CASRGGLTDTQYF